The sequence of this T cell receptor (beta chain) was determined in a study of human T cells and chemical hapten exposure. Sample time point: pre-sensitization, week 0. The sample's treatment: therapeutic diphenylcyclopropenone sensitization with weekly scalp DPC. Donation of samples came from alopecia patients who were 18 to 70 years old and suitable for DPC. TCRdb ran MiXCR on the RACE reads and lists one entry per CDR3 protein. The data contain more than 250,000 distinct CDR3 sequences, over 7.5% of them singletons. This receptor was taken from a man younger than 35 with alopecia areata. Some clones in this sample may be carry-over from other donors' samples. The sample was whole blood, taken in connection with sensitization to the hapten diphenylcyclopropenone (DPC).

CDR3 sequence: CASSLGRGGYNEQFF. CDR3 sequence (DNA): TGTGCCAGCAGCTTAGGCCGAGGGGGGTATAATGAGCAGTTCTTC. The rearrangement links TRBV13 to TRBJ2-1, with D perhaps being TRBD1 or TRBD2 (6 bases each). The CDR3 consists of 15 residues. Trimming cost V 0 bases and J 7 bases, with 13 bases left between them. Germline V gene data show CDR1 as PRHDT and CDR2 as FYEKMQ (reference sequence).